The T cell receptor (beta chain) under discussion was sequenced for a study of blood T cell repertoires in COVID-19. Study as a whole: Samples representing acute and convalescent COVID-19 were sourced from the United States, Italy and Spain. From T cells, B-cell-depleted T cells, or PBMCs came the material, which was cDNA or gDNA.

In the source study's methods: Cell counts per sample came from amplifying reference gene primers. Profiled with immunoSEQ multiplex PCR; TCRdb holds only in-frame clones, not every one. The DNA was the basis for D and trimming; V, J and clone size are from that table. The data hold some 300,000 clones, with around nine tenths observed a single time. This CDR3 has 18 amino acids. V was pared by 1 base and J by 2 bases, with 20 bases between. The germline CDR1 and CDR2 sequences are MGHDK and SYGVNS. Sequences were obtained from PBMCs or T cells enriched from blood (not recorded which). This sequence originates from a woman aged 50 to 60 who had been exposed to COVID-19. The chain combines TRBV25-1 with TRBJ1-2; D is ambiguous. CDR3 DNA: TGTGCCAGCAGTGAATCTCCTTATCAGTCAGAAGTCAACTATGGCTACACCTTC. This sequence encodes CASSESPYQSEVNYGYTF.